Listed here is a single T cell receptor (beta chain). This specimen comes from a study of blood T cell repertoires in COVID-19. The overall study: COVID-19 samples, acute and convalescent, were from the United States, Italy and Spain.

The V gene lost 6 bases and the J gene lost 4 bases, with 14 bases spanning the gap. The CDR3 has 14 residues. Germline loops: CDR1 SGHRS, CDR2 YFSETQ. Patients from Seattle were sampled longitudinally, starting during active infection. Per the original data handling: Amplification of reference gene primers provided the estimated nucleated cell counts. Sequenced by immunoSEQ multiplex PCR; TCRdb stores in-frame clones only, minus some. That table furnishes V, J and clone size, whereas the DNA furnished D and trimming. Seen here are 210,000 or so clones, around 80% observed once, and the top ten hold 7.8%.

This TCR came from a woman of 80 years or more with COVID-19, enrolled during active disease. The sequenced sample was peripheral blood. The chain employs TRBV5-1 and TRBJ2-1, with a tentative D call TRBD2 (5 bases). This chain's CDR3 is CASTRETTYNEQFF. The CDR3 DNA sequence: TGCGCCAGCACCCGCGAGACTACTTACAATGAGCAGTTCTTC. The full variable domain, with the rest looked up from reference TRBV5-1 and TRBJ2-1, is KAGVTQTPRYLIKTRGQQVTLSCSPISGHRSVSWYQQTPGQGLQFLFEYFSETQRNKGNFPGRFSGRQFSNSRSEMNVSTLELGDSALYLCASTRETTYNEQFFGPGTRLTVL.